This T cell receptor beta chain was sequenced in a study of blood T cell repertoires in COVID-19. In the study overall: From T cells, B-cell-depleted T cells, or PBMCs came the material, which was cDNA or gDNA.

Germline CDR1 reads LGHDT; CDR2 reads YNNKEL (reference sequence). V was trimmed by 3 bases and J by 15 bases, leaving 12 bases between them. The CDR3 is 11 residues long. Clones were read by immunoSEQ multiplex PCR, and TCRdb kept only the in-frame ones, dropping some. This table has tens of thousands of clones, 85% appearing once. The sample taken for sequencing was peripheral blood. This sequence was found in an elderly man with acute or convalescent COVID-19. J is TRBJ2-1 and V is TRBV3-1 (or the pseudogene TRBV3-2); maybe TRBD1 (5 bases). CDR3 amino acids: CASSQGGHRFF. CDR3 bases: TGTGCCAGCAGCCAGGGCGGACACCGGTTCTTC.